One sample yielded the 18 T cell receptor beta chains listed below, sequenced in a study of vaccination and CD4 T cells after COVID-19. Described treatment: approximately 9-day PBMC culture with coronavirus spike peptide pools or control peptides (ViraFEST assay). No cognate antigen is known for these TCRs. Scientists ran DNA taken from cultured CD4+ T cells through the Oncomine TCR Beta short-read assay for sequencing. TCRdb re-called the PCR reads through MiXCR, storing one row per CDR3 protein. The sample has 15,000 to 25,000 distinct CDR3 sequences; around 46% are singletons. This specimen consisted of CD4+ T cells from blood, cultured in vitro, obtained before SARS-CoV-2 vaccination. These receptors were collected from a human donor who had recovered from COVID-19.

The chain joins TRBV11-3 to TRBJ1-6; D is undetermined. V lost 0 bases, J lost 5 bases, and 11 bases lay in between. This CDR3 is 16 amino acids long. The germline gives CDR1 SGHNT, CDR2 YENEEA. CDR3 amino acids: CASSLDLAANNSPLHF. As DNA, the CDR3 is TGTGCCAGCAGCTTAGACCTGGCAGCCAATAATTCACCCCTCCACTTT.

This chain joins TRBV2 and TRBJ1-2, with D uncertain. The CDR3 has 13 residues. The V gene's germline CDR1 is SNHLY and CDR2 FYNNEI. V was shortened by 4 bases and J by 3 bases, with 9 bases between the two germline ends. CDR3 amino acids: CASSVQTYYGYTF. CDR3 nucleotide sequence: TGTGCCAGCAGTGTTCAGACCTACTATGGCTACACCTTC.

In this sample, this clonotype turned up a few times. The V gene is TRBV6-1, the J gene TRBJ2-3; D is perhaps TRBD2 (6 bases). CDR3 length: 15 residues. The V gene lost 6 bases and the J gene lost 1 base, with 14 bases spanning the gap. Germline-derived CDR1 and CDR2 are MNHNS and SASEGT. Written as DNA, the CDR3 is TGTGCCAGCAGCCGCGGGGTCTATGGCACAGATACGCAGTATTTT. Translating it yields CASSRGVYGTDTQYF.

The chain combines TRBV15 with TRBJ2-3; 10 positions agree with TRBD1. This CDR3 comprises 18 residues. With V trimmed by 0 bases and J by 4 bases, 10 bases remained unmatched. Germline loops: CDR1 LNHNV, CDR2 YYDKDF (reference sequence). CDR3 nucleotide sequence: TGTGCCACCAGCAGAGATTCATTAGGACAGGGGGTAGCAGATACGCAGTATTTT. This gives the protein CATSRDSLGQGVADTQYF.

This clonotype showed up just a few times. This sequence joins TRBV20-1 and TRBJ2-2; D perhaps matches TRBD2 (6 bases). CDR1 and CDR2 (germline): DFQATT, SNEGSKA (reference sequence). Trimming removed 5 bases at V and 4 bases at J, with 17 bases between. This CDR3 region has 15 residues. CDR3 sequence: CSAAPWLASTGELFF. The CDR3 region has the DNA TGCAGTGCTGCCCCTTGGCTAGCGTCCACCGGGGAGCTGTTTTTT.

This CDR3 is CSVRNDRDNQPQHF. Here the CDR3 DNA reads TGCAGCGTCCGAAACGACAGGGACAATCAGCCCCAGCATTTT. The chain combines TRBV29-1 with TRBJ1-5; 7 positions match TRBD1. The CDR3 is 14 residues long. Germline trimming cut 6 bases from V and 3 bases from J; bases unmatched to any gene: 8. Germline lookup yields CDR1 SQVTM and CDR2 ANQGSEA. Based on the CDR3 plus reference TRBV29-1 and TRBJ1-5, the full variable domain is SAVISQKPSRDICQRGTSLTIQCQVDSQVTMMFWYRQQPGQSLTLIATANQGSEATYESGFVIDKFPISRPNLTFSTLTVSNMSPEDSSIYLCSVRNDRDNQPQHFGDGTRLSIL.

V gene TRBV28 combines with J gene TRBJ1-1; D perhaps matches TRBD1 (6 bases). The V end lost 5 bases, the J end lost 4 bases, and 14 bases lay between the germline ends. The length of the CDR3 is 14 residues. From germline, CDR1 is MDHEN and CDR2 SYDVKM. CDR3 loop: CASSGPGGGTEAFF. The CDR3 coding sequence is TGTGCCAGCAGTGGCCCCGGGGGCGGCACTGAAGCTTTCTTT.

This clonotype was seen a handful of times. V and J are TRBV7-9 and TRBJ1-6, with D possibly matching TRBD1 (5 bases). This CDR3 has 17 amino acids. The germline gives CDR1 SEHNR, CDR2 FQNEAQ (reference sequence). The V and J ends lost 2 bases and 0 bases respectively, with 11 bases between them. The CDR3 sequence is CASSLWAGRSYNSPLHF. The CDR3 DNA reads TGTGCCAGCAGCTTATGGGCAGGGCGCTCCTATAATTCACCCCTCCACTTT. Drawing the rest from reference TRBV7-9 and TRBJ1-6, the complete variable domain is DTGVSQNPRHKITKRGQNVTFRCDPISEHNRLYWYRQTLGQGPEFLTYFQNEAQLEKSRLLSDRFSAERPKGSFSTLEIQRTEQGDSAMYLCASSLWAGRSYNSPLHFGNGTRLTVT.

The chain links TRBV7-9 to TRBJ2-5; D might be TRBD2 (6 bases). CDR1 is SEHNR and CDR2 is FQNEAQ in the germline V gene (reference sequence). The CDR3 consists of 17 residues. The germline V and J ends were trimmed by 4 bases and 5 bases, with 23 bases remaining between them. CDR3 amino acids: CASSSRGPNILLETQYF. Here the CDR3 DNA reads TGTGCCAGCAGCTCGCGGGGTCCTAACATTCTACTCGAGACCCAGTACTTC.

This clonotype was found once. The chain joins TRBV18 to TRBJ2-7; 7 bases line up with TRBD1. The CDR3 is 18 residues long. CDR1 and CDR2 from the germline V gene are KGHSH and LQKENI. J lost 3 bases, V lost 6 bases, and 20 bases had no gene match. CDR3 in amino acids: CASSTKANTGTDVYEQYF. In nucleotides, the CDR3 is TGTGCCAGCTCTACCAAGGCGAATACCGGGACAGATGTCTACGAGCAGTACTTC. The entire variable domain, with the rest obtained from reference TRBV18 and TRBJ2-7, is as follows: NAGVMQNPRHLVRRRGQEARLRCSPMKGHSHVYWYRQLPEEGLKFMVYLQKENIIDESGMPKERFSAEFPKEGPSILRIQQVVRGDSAAYFCASSTKANTGTDVYEQYFGPGTRLTVT.

The chain uses TRBV7-8 and TRBJ2-1; D possibly corresponds to TRBD2 (7 bases). Germline CDR1 is SGHVS and CDR2 is FQNEAQ. Trimming stripped 1 base from V and 7 bases from J, with 14 bases between. CDR3 length: 15 residues. CDR3 DNA sequence: TGTGCCAGCAGCTTAGAGGCGGGGGCAAGGAATGAGCAGTTCTTC. Protein product: CASSLEAGARNEQFF. The full variable domain, with the rest looked up from reference TRBV7-8 and TRBJ2-1, is GAGVSQSPRYKVAKRGQDVALRCDPISGHVSLFWYQQALGQGPEFLTYFQNEAQLDKSGLPSDRFFAERPEGSVSTLKIQRTQQEDSAVYLCASSLEAGARNEQFFGPGTRLTVL.

V is TRBV11-2 and J is TRBJ2-5; 8 nucleotides agree with TRBD2. There are 17 residues in the CDR3. In germline, CDR1 is SGHAT, CDR2 FQNNGV. V trimming: 1 base; J trimming: 5 bases; junction bases outside the gene matches: 12. The CDR3 DNA sequence: TGTGCCAGCAGCTTAGGATCGGGAGGGAGAGAAGGGGAGACCCAGTACTTC. Its protein is CASSLGSGGREGETQYF.

This chain links TRBV12-3 or TRBV12-4 with TRBJ1-1; 8 nucleotides align to TRBD1. Germline trimming cut 5 bases from V and 7 bases from J; bases unmatched to any gene: 3. The CDR3 is made up of 12 amino acids. The CDR3 nucleotides are TGTGCCAGCAGTCACGGGACAGGTGAAGCTTTCTTT. Its protein is CASSHGTGEAFF.

In its sample, this clonotype was seen a few times. The chain recombines TRBV2 with TRBJ2-1; the D is unclear. Germline CDR1 is SNHLY and CDR2 is FYNNEI. V shed 3 bases and J shed 1 base, with 7 bases lying between them. The CDR3 is made up of 14 amino acids. CDR3 sequence (DNA): TGTGCCAGCAGTGAGGACGGGTCCTACAATGAGCAGTTCTTC. Translated: CASSEDGSYNEQFF.

The chain employs TRBV7-9 and TRBJ1-2; 7 bases are a match to TRBD1. The CDR3 has 15 amino acids. V gave up 0 bases and J gave up 8 bases; unmatched junction bases: 9. Germline lookup yields CDR1 SEHNR and CDR2 FQNEAQ (reference sequence). The CDR3, as DNA: TGTGCCAGCAGCTTAGCGATGACAGGGAAGGGCGGCTACACCTTC. Its translation: CASSLAMTGKGGYTF.

The chain employs TRBV28 and TRBJ1-1, with D possibly being TRBD1 (6 bases). CDR3 length equals 16 residues. Germline V gives CDR1 MDHEN, CDR2 SYDVKM. Trimming left V 5 bases short and J 5 bases short, with 21 bases between. The CDR3 coding sequence is TGTGCCAGCAGTCAGACTCCCCCAGGGGAGCGAACTGAAGCTTTCTTT. Translating gives CASSQTPPGERTEAFF.

This chain links TRBV4-2 with TRBJ2-3, with D possibly TRBD1 on 5 matching bases. Germline values: CDR1 LGHNA, CDR2 YNFKEQ. This CDR3 has 14 amino acids. V was pared by 3 bases and J by 2 bases, with 9 bases between. CDR3 sequence: CASSQTDTTDTQYF. The CDR3 bases are TGTGCCAGCAGCCAGACGGACACCACAGATACGCAGTATTTT.

This chain uses TRBV6-1 with TRBJ1-5; TRBD1 agrees at 9 bases. The CDR3 consists of 15 residues. Trimming cost V 5 bases and J 5 bases; bases outside gene matches: 7. Germline assignment: CDR1 MNHNS and CDR2 SASEGT. The CDR3 sequence is CASSTSGQGYQPQHF. Written as DNA, the CDR3 is TGTGCCAGCAGTACCTCGGGACAGGGATATCAGCCCCAGCATTTT.